This TCR beta chain comes out of a study of Graves' ophthalmopathy and Graves' hyperthyroidism. Study at large: The collection of peripheral blood took place at initial diagnosis, before any treatment.

The V end lost 5 bases, the J end lost 5 bases, and 18 bases lay between the germline ends. The CDR3 covers 15 residues. Overall study findings and caveats: The model forecast ophthalmopathy progression, reaching 60% to 71% sensitivity and less than 75% specificity. Most clonotypes expanded in thyroid above 0.001 frequency were present in blood too.

This clonotype was seen repeatedly, ten times or more. Its target is not known. The authors amplified TCR beta CDR3 regions from RNA transcripts. HTBI primers were used in a first-round RT-PCR, which preceded a second-round multiplex PCR. TCRdb ran MiXCR on the multiplex PCR reads and lists one entry per CDR3 protein. The table has about 220,000 distinct CDR3 sequences, around a fifth seen once. Symptoms, serum thyroxine and TRAb, thyroid ultrasound, and orbital computed tomography formed the diagnostic basis. The chain links TRBV12-3 or TRBV12-4 to TRBJ1-2, with D tentatively TRBD1 (5 bases). The TCR comes from a woman between 45 and 65 years old with Graves' ophthalmopathy. Sequencing input: peripheral blood. The CDR3: CASSPTKGTVYGYTF. The CDR3 DNA reads TGTGCCAGCAGTCCAACAAAGGGGACGGTATATGGCTACACCTTC.